The 4 T cell receptor beta chains listed next were all sequenced from one sample in a study of CD8 T cells in ankylosing spondylitis. Study findings and constraints: Several highly homologous variants made up a TCR beta motif, and this motif appeared characteristic of ankylosing spondylitis blood.

MiXCR was run by TCRdb on the 5' RACE reads, yielding one entry per CDR3 protein. The data hold hundreds of thousands of distinct CDR3 sequences, with 12% observed a single time. Their antigens remain unidentified. Sequences were obtained from blood, either unsorted or a sorted T cell fraction (not recorded which). Every receptor here comes from a male donor with ankylosing spondylitis.

This clonotype was observed many times. The rearrangement uses TRBV6-6 and TRBJ2-7; D perhaps matches TRBD1 (5 bases). Germline V gives CDR1 MNHNY, CDR2 SVGAGI (reference sequence). Trimming took off 6 bases at V and 4 bases at J, with 10 bases between the two ends. There are 12 residues in the CDR3. CDR3 nucleotide sequence: TGTGCCAGCAGGCCACAGGCGTACGAGCAGTACTTC. Its protein product is CASRPQAYEQYF.

This clonotype was seen at least ten times. This chain links TRBV7-2 with TRBJ2-7; TRBD1 agrees at 8 bases. Per the germline V gene, CDR1 is SGHTA and CDR2 is FQGNSA. With V trimmed by 1 base and J by 4 bases, 3 bases remained unmatched. The CDR3 loop spans 14 amino acids. CDR3 region: CASSLGTGRYEQYF. DNA of the CDR3: TGTGCCAGCAGCTTAGGGACAGGGAGATACGAGCAGTACTTC.

The chain combines TRBV20-1 with TRBJ1-1; possible D gene TRBD1, 6 bases. The V end lost 3 bases, the J end lost 0 bases, and 17 bases lay between the germline ends. Per germline, CDR1 DFQATT and CDR2 SNEGSKA (reference sequence). There are 16 residues in the CDR3. CDR3: CSASPGAGWLNTEAFF. CDR3 nucleotide sequence: TGCAGTGCTAGCCCGGGGGCAGGGTGGCTGAACACTGAAGCTTTCTTT.

The chain has TRBV30 and TRBJ2-3, with 7 bases fitting TRBD1. This CDR3 region has 14 residues. Losses at the gene ends were 1 base for V and 2 bases for J; bases not matched to a gene: 3. Germline lookup yields CDR1 GTSNPN and CDR2 SVGIG (reference sequence). The CDR3: CAWSAKGATDTQYF. The CDR3, as DNA: TGTGCCTGGAGTGCCAAGGGGGCCACAGATACGCAGTATTTT.